Following are 3 T cell receptor beta chains from one sample sequenced in a study of T cell changes during pregnancy in multiple sclerosis. Here immunoSEQ multiplex PCR was the method, and the copy in TCRdb shows in-frame clones only, minus some. The sample records about 8,500 clones, 70% to 90% being singletons. Sample: CD8+ T cells from peripheral blood mononuclear cells, taken in the first trimester of pregnancy. The receptors shown here come from a female donor in good health, enrolled as a control in a pregnancy study.

A single count supports this clone. The rearrangement links TRBV27 to TRBJ1-2, with D maybe TRBD1 (6 bases). There are 15 residues in the CDR3. Germline V lookup: CDR1 MNHEY, CDR2 SMNVEV (reference sequence). The V end was cut by 2 bases, the J end by 6 bases, with 16 bases between. CDR3 DNA sequence: TGTGCCAGCAGTTTAGGGGGGGCAGATATAAATGGCTACACCTTC. This gives the protein CASSLGGADINGYTF.

V gene TRBV18 combines with J gene TRBJ2-2, with D perhaps TRBD1 (5 bases). V shed 3 bases and J shed 1 base, with 12 bases lying between them. Per the germline V gene, CDR1 is KGHSH and CDR2 is LQKENI. There are 16 residues in the CDR3. The chain's CDR3 is CASSPGRRLNTGELFF. CDR3 bases: TGTGCCAGCTCACCGGGGCGGCGCCTGAACACCGGGGAGCTGTTTTTT.

The V call is TRBV5-8, the J call TRBJ2-7; a possible D gene is TRBD2 (6 bases). From germline, CDR1 is SGHTS and CDR2 YDEGEE. The CDR3 covers 14 residues. The ends were cut back, 0 bases at V and 1 base at J, with 8 bases in the middle. The CDR3 DNA reads TGTGCCAGCAGCTTGGTGGCGGGGTCCTACGAGCAGTACTTC. This translates into CASSLVAGSYEQYF.